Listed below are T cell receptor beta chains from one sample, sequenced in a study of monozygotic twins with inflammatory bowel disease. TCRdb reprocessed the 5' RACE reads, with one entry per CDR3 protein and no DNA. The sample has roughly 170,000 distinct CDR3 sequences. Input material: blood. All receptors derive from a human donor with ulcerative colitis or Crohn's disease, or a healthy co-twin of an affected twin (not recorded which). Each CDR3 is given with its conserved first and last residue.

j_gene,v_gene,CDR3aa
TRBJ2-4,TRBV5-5,CASSLAGLAGVKGQYF
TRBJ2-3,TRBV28,CASSLGREKPDTQYF
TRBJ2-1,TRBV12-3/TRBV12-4,CASSLAGRLALNEQFF
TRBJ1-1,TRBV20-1,CSATLAGMNTEAFF
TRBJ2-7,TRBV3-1,CASSHYHDAVGYEQYF
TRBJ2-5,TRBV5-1,CASSLELAGRETQYF
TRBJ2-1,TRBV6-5,CASSYLLRASYYNEQFF
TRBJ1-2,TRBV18,CASSPTGSTYGYTF
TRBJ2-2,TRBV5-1,CASSHPAGETTGELFF
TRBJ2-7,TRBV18,CASSPFPGQASYEQYF
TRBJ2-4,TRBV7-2,CASSLHKGARGIQYF
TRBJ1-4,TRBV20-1,CSARDLTNEKLFF
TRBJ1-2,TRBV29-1,CSVLSDTLNYGYTF
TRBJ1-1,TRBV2,CASRNLGRAEAFF
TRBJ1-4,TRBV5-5,CASSAGRQNEKLFF
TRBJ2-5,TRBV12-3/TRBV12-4,CASSLGVGTGIETQYF
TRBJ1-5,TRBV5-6,CASSKGQGSYQPQHF
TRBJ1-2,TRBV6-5,CASSYRATYGYTF
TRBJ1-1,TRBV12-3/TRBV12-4,CASSRRQLNTEAFF
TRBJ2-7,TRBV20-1,CSASFSDRGRYEQYF
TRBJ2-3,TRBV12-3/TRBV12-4,CASRHAGTGVRDTQYF
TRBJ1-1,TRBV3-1,CASSHYRENTEAFF
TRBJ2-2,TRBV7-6,CASSSSRWYTGELFF
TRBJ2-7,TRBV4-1,CASSQGGDLPGRRSYEQYF
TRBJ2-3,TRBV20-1,CSAHLGADTQYF
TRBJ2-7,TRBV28,CASSYGSSFYEQYF
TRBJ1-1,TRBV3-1,CASSPQEGNTEAFF
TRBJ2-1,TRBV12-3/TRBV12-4,CASTAAGGPTINEQFF
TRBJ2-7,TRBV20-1,CSASSSGERRSYEQYF
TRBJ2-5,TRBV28,CASRGDGEETQYF
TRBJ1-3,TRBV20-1,CSASRVSGNTIYF
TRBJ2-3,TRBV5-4,CASSLVQNQDTQYF
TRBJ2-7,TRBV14,CASSRKQGYYEQYF
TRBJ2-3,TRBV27,CASSLVRLGNTDTQYF
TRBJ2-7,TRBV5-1,CASSFDTRAYEQYF
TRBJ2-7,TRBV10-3,CAISEFAETLYEQYF
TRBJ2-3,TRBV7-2,CASLRGPTSTDTQYF
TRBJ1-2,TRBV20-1,CSARDRSSYGYTF
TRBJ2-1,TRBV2,CASSAKREGLEQFF
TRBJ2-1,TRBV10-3,CATGFRPGEVDEQFF
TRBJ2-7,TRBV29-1,CSVVVGTYEQYF
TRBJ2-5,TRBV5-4,CATSIGETQYF
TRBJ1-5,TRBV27,CASSLSRVDQPQHF
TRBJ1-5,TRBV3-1,CASSQSGTGGSQPQHF
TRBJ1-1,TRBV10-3,CAISAKGGYSEAFF
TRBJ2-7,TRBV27,CASSRAGPAYEQYF
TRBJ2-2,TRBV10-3,CAISPGTYTGELFF
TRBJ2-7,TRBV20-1,CSARSAGVGYEQYF
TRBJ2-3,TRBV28,CASRVAGAKDTQYF
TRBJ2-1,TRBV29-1,CSGDFPRGNEQFF
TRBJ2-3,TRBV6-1,CASSSLAVGFIDTQYF
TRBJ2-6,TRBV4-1,CASSQDPGLILSGANVLTF
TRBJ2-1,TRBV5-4,CASSLESSYNEQFF
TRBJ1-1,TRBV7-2,CASSYHSGGGTEAFF
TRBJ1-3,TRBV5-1,CASSQTWTGRGNTIYF
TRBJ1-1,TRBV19,CASGPTGGDEAFF
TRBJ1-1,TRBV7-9,CASSLVVGQNTEAFF
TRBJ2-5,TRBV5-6,CASSVTGGWGETQYF
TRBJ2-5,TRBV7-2,CASSPKWGLKETQYF
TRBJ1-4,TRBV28,CASSSVEKLFF